Reported below is one TCR beta chain. Its antigen remains unidentified. This sample was taken from a study of cytomegalovirus exposure and HLA in healthy donors. The PCR was carried out with 60 Vbeta primers and 13 Jbeta primers. Generated by immunoSEQ multiplex PCR, the TCRdb table keeps only in-frame clones and is missing some. The sample shows approximately 140,000 clones, approximately 80% of them seen only once. With 0 bases clipped from V and 1 base from J, the junction kept 3 bases outside the gene matches. CDR1 is SEHNR and CDR2 is FQNEAQ in the germline V gene (reference sequence). CDR3 size: 16 residues. General study points: A list of around 150 TCR beta chains associated with cytomegalovirus was given. An analysis done earlier found most TCR beta V segments productive about 87% or about 30% of the time. At a 0.05 false discovery rate, a later analysis found approximately 15,000 TCR beta sequences to be associated with HLA alleles.

This TCR was sampled from a woman between 55 and 75 years old in good health and CMV-seronegative. The sample was PBMCs. The V gene is TRBV7-9, the J gene TRBJ2-1; TRBD1 agrees at 7 bases. In nucleotides, the CDR3 is TGTGCCAGCAGCTTAGCCGACAGGGTTTCCTACAATGAGCAGTTCTTC. This encodes CASSLADRVSYNEQFF.